The 6 T cell receptor beta chains below come from one sample, sequenced in a study of vaccination effects on CD4 cells after COVID-19. No antigen is known for these receptors. Following 10 days of culture, CD4+ T cells were isolated. Each participant was given two doses of one vaccine (BNT162b2 or mRNA-1273). Using immunoSEQ multiplex PCR, the repertoire was profiled, and TCRdb retains in-frame clones only, with some absent. Of around 50,000 clones listed, 60% to 75% are singletons. The input for sequencing was CD4+ T cells from PBMCs cultured without peptide, taken after COVID-19 vaccination. All receptors derive from a human donor who received a COVID-19 vaccine.

This clone has just a few counts. The chain couples TRBV7-2 to TRBJ1-5; D call uncertain. The CDR3 contains 14 residues. Germline lookup yields CDR1 SGHTA and CDR2 FQGNSA. Deletions cut 5 bases from V and 6 bases from J, with 14 bases between. The CDR3 DNA follows: TGTGCCAGCAGCCTGAACCGAGGCCTTCAGCCCCAGCATTTT. It translates to CASSLNRGLQPQHF.

V and J are TRBV30 and TRBJ1-4, with D tentatively TRBD1 (6 bases). V was clipped by 2 bases and J by 8 bases, with 18 bases between them. CDR1 is GTSNPN and CDR2 is SVGIG in the germline V gene (reference sequence). The CDR3 length is 15 residues. DNA of the CDR3: TGTGCCTGGAGTACCCGAGGGGGACTCGGGGAAAAACTGTTTTTT. It codes for CAWSTRGGLGEKLFF.

This clone was seen a single time. The V gene is TRBV6-5, the J gene TRBJ1-4; unclear D gene. The CDR3 has 15 residues. Germline V gives CDR1 MNHEY, CDR2 SVGAGI. The V end was cut by 2 bases, the J end by 1 base, with 8 bases between. The chain's CDR3 is CASSYRGGTNEKLFF. CDR3 coding DNA: TGTGCCAGCAGTTACCGAGGTGGAACTAATGAAAAACTGTTTTTT.

The rearrangement links TRBV21-1 to TRBJ2-7; whether TRBD2, the table's D call, matches the DNA was not checked. TRBV21-1 is deemed a pseudogene. The CDR3 totals 17 residues. The CDR3: CASSPVLTSGRTYEQYF. The CDR3 DNA is TGTGCCAGCAGCCCGGTTTTGACTAGCGGGAGAACCTACGAGCAGTACTTC.

This chain joins TRBV4-1 and TRBJ1-6; no firm D call. The CDR3 extends over 17 amino acids. Trimming stripped 0 bases from V and 9 bases from J, with 18 bases between. In germline, CDR1 is MGHRA, CDR2 YSYEKL. This chain's CDR3 is CASSQDREYSSSSPLHF. The CDR3, as DNA: TGCGCCAGCAGCCAAGATCGGGAGTATAGTTCGAGTTCACCCCTCCACTTT.

This clone was seen a single time. The rearrangement uses TRBV19 and TRBJ1-2, with a weak D call TRBD1 (6 bases). This CDR3 has 15 residues. In germline, CDR1 is LNHDA, CDR2 SQIVND (reference sequence). The V and J ends lost 1 base and 4 bases respectively, with 13 bases between them. This chain's CDR3 is CASSIGGALSYGYTF. The DNA for the CDR3 is TGTGCCAGTAGTATAGGGGGGGCGTTGAGCTATGGCTACACCTTC.